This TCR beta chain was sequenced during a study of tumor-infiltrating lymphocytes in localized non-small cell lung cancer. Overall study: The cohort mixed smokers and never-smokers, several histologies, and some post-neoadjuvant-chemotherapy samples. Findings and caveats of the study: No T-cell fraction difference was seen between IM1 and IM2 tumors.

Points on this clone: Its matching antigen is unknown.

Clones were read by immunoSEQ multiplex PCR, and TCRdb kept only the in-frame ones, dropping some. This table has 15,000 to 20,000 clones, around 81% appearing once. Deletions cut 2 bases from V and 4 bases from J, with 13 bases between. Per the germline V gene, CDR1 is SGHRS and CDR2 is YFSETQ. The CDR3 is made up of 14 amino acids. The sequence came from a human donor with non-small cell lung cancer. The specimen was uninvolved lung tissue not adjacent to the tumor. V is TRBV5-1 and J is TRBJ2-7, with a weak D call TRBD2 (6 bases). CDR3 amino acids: CASSFPGSPYEQYF. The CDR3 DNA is TGCGCCAGCAGCTTCCCCGGGAGCCCTTACGAGCAGTACTTC.